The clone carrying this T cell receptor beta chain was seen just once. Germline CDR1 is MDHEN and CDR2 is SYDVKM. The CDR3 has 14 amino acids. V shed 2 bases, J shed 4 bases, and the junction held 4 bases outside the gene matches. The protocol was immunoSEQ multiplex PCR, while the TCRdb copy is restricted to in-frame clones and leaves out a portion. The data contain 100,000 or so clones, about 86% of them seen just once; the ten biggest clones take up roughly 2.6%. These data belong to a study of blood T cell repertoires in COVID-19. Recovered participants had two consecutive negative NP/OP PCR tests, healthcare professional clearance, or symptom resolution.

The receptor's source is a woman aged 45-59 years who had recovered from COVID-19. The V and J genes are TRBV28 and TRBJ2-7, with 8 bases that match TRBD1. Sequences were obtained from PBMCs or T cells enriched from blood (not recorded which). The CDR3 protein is CASSLGQGSYEQYF. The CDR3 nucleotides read TGTGCCAGCAGTTTAGGACAGGGTTCGTACGAGCAGTACTTC.